A single sample gave rise to the 23 T cell receptor beta chains below, sequenced in a study of T cells in Graves' hyperthyroidism and ophthalmopathy. What was amplified from RNA transcripts were TCR beta CDR3 regions. The primer set for the first-round RT-PCR of the TCR CDR3 was HTBI. TCRdb reanalysed the multiplex PCR reads using MiXCR and keeps one entry per CDR3 protein. This table has 650,000 to 750,000 distinct CDR3 sequences, around 13% appearing once. Source material: blood. These receptors were taken from a woman aged 18-30 years with Graves' hyperthyroidism.

The V and J genes are TRBV29-1 and TRBJ1-5; D is unclear. Trimming removed 4 bases at V and 6 bases at J, with 10 bases between. The CDR3 is 12 amino acids. The germline V gene has CDR1 SQVTM and CDR2 ANQGSEA. CDR3 region: CSVAWGTQPQHF. Written as DNA, the CDR3 is TGCAGCGTTGCTTGGGGTACTCAGCCCCAGCATTTT.

This sequence joins TRBV6-2 or TRBV6-3 and TRBJ2-3, with 14 positions matching TRBD2. With V trimmed by 7 bases and J by 1 base, 7 bases remained unmatched. The CDR3 runs 17 residues. Germline CDR1 is MNHEY and CDR2 is SVGEGT. The CDR3 reads CASKGTSGSLRTDTQYF. Here the CDR3 DNA reads TGTGCCAGCAAAGGGACTAGCGGGAGTCTCCGCACAGATACGCAGTATTTT.

Ten or more counts support this clonotype. The V gene is TRBV15, the J gene TRBJ2-3; TRBD2 aligns across 8 bases. Losses at the gene ends were 1 base for V and 4 bases for J; bases not matched to a gene: 7. Germline V gene data show CDR1 as LNHNV and CDR2 as YYDKDF (reference sequence). The CDR3 totals 16 residues. For the CDR3, the DNA is TGTGCCACCAGCAGAGTTACGGGAGGGGGGGCAGATACGCAGTATTTT. It specifies CATSRVTGGGADTQYF.

This clonotype occurred a few times. V usage is TRBV30 and J usage is TRBJ2-3; D unresolved. Germline V CDR1 and CDR2: GTSNPN, SVGIG (reference sequence). The CDR3 extends over 13 amino acids. V lost 2 bases and J 3 bases, leaving 9 bases between the germline ends. The CDR3 loop is CAWSLKGTDTQYF. The CDR3 coding sequence is TGTGCCTGGAGTCTCAAGGGTACAGATACGCAGTATTTT.

This clonotype was observed many times. The chain has TRBV7-2 and TRBJ1-5, with D perhaps matching TRBD1 (5 bases). Germline CDR1 reads SGHTA; CDR2 reads FQGNSA. The CDR3 is 17 residues long. V was cut by 8 bases and J by 3 bases, with 23 bases left in between. In DNA, the CDR3 is TGTGCCAGCTCTAAGGGCCCAGGGAAGGCCCCCAATCAGCCCCAGCATTTT. This gives the protein CASSKGPGKAPNQPQHF.

This clonotype was detected only once. The chain recombines TRBV3-1 with TRBJ1-2; TRBD1 is a possible D gene (5 bases). Trimming stripped 1 base from V and 4 bases from J, with 10 bases between. The length of the CDR3 is 14 residues. Germline lookup yields CDR1 LGHDT and CDR2 YNNKEL (reference sequence). CDR3 coding DNA: TGTGCCAGCAGCCAAGTAGCTAGGGGCTATGGCTACACCTTC. Its protein product is CASSQVARGYGYTF. Complete variable domain (other parts from reference TRBV3-1 and TRBJ1-2): DTAVSQTPKYLVTQMGNDKSIKCEQNLGHDTMYWYKQDSKKFLKIMFSYNNKELIINETVPNRFSPKSPDKAHLNLHINSLELGDSAVYFCASSQVARGYGYTFGSGTRLTVV.

The table lists this clonotype with a few counts. A much larger clone differs by one base, so this may be a read error. V gene TRBV6-9 combines with J gene TRBJ2-2; TRBD2 agrees at 8 bases. Germline lookup yields CDR1 MNHGY and CDR2 SVAAGI. V shed 3 bases, J shed 4 bases, and the junction held 4 bases outside the gene matches. This CDR3 contains 15 residues. CDR3 amino acids: CASSYSTSGTGELFF. For the CDR3, the DNA is TGTGCCAGCAGTTACAGTACTAGCGGCACCGGGGAGCTGTTTTTT.

This clonotype was counted at least ten times. The chain employs TRBV28 and TRBJ2-5; 11 nucleotides align to TRBD2. This CDR3 region has 15 residues. The V gene's germline CDR1 is MDHEN and CDR2 SYDVKM. V trimming: 8 bases; J trimming: 1 base; junction bases outside the gene matches: 6. The CDR3 DNA follows: TGTGCCAGCCGACTAGCGGGATCCTCCCAAGAGACCCAGTACTTC. Its protein is CASRLAGSSQETQYF.

This sequence joins TRBV19 and TRBJ2-1; TRBD2 matches 8 bases. CDR3 size: 15 residues. Germline CDR1 and CDR2: LNHDA and SQIVND (reference sequence). J was trimmed by 4 bases and V by 6 bases; bases with no gene match: 8. In nucleotides, the CDR3 is TGTGCCAGTAGGATGGGGACTAGTTGGTACAATGAGCAGTTCTTC. Amino acids: CASRMGTSWYNEQFF.

This clonotype appeared many times. The chain has TRBV6-1 and TRBJ2-2; D is possibly TRBD2 (6 bases). This CDR3 has 17 residues. V dropped 0 bases and J dropped 9 bases, with 20 bases sitting between them. Per germline, CDR1 MNHNS and CDR2 SASEGT. The CDR3 loop is CASSEADGTPKGRELFF. CDR3 coding DNA: TGTGCCAGCAGTGAAGCGGACGGGACTCCAAAGGGGAGGGAGCTGTTTTTT.

This clonotype was detected only a few times. Given a much more abundant clone one base away, this may be a read error. The gene calls are TRBV2 and TRBJ2-1; 7 positions agree with TRBD2. Germline lookup yields CDR1 SNHLY and CDR2 FYNNEI. The CDR3 contains 15 residues. J lost 6 bases, V lost 2 bases, and 7 bases had no gene match. CDR3 sequence: CASSERSGEGNEQFF. For the CDR3, the DNA is TGTGCCAGCAGTGAAAGGTCGGGGGAGGGCAATGAGCAGTTCTTC.

This clonotype was seen at least ten times. The J gene is TRBJ1-2, the V gene TRBV6-6, with D uncertain. This CDR3 spans 15 amino acids. CDR1 MNHNY and CDR2 SVGAGI come from the germline V gene (reference sequence). The V end lost 0 bases, the J end lost 5 bases, and 13 bases lay between the germline ends. CDR3 bases: TGTGCCAGCAGTTACTCGATATCCGTAGGATATGGCTACACCTTC. Translated: CASSYSISVGYGYTF.

This clonotype was seen a handful of times. The chain links TRBV20-1 to TRBJ1-1; 7 bases are shared with TRBD1. This CDR3 region has 15 residues. Germline lookup yields CDR1 DFQATT and CDR2 SNEGSKA (reference sequence). Trimming cost V 1 base and J 1 base; bases outside gene matches: 6. CDR3 nucleotides: TGCAGTGCTAGAGGATTAGGGGGCGCGAACACTGAAGCTTTCTTT. Translated, it gives CSARGLGGANTEAFF.

This clonotype came up a few times. The chain has TRBV30 and TRBJ2-4; no definite D call. CDR3 length: 12 residues. The V gene's germline CDR1 is GTSNPN and CDR2 SVGIG (reference sequence). Trimming pared 2 bases from V and 8 bases from J, leaving 10 bases between. The chain's CDR3 is CAWSSQADIQYF. The CDR3 DNA reads TGTGCCTGGAGTTCGCAGGCGGACATTCAGTACTTC.

The V call is TRBV7-3, the J call TRBJ2-4; 10 bases align to TRBD2. With 5 bases clipped from V and 0 bases from J, the junction kept 10 bases outside the gene matches. The germline CDR1 and CDR2 sequences are SGHTA and FQGTGA. The CDR3 is 18 residues long. CDR3 amino acids: CASSPGTSVPLAKNIQYF. CDR3 nucleotides: TGTGCCAGCAGCCCCGGGACTAGCGTCCCCTTAGCCAAAAACATTCAGTACTTC. Supplemented by reference TRBV7-3 and TRBJ2-4, the full variable domain reads GAGVSQTPSNKVTEKGKYVELRCDPISGHTALYWYRQSLGQGPEFLIYFQGTGAADDSGLPNDRFFAVRPEGSVSTLKIQRTERGDSAVYLCASSPGTSVPLAKNIQYFGAGTRLSVL.

This clonotype was seen many times. The chain recombines TRBV6-1 with TRBJ2-1; TRBD2 aligns across 12 bases. Per the germline V gene, CDR1 is MNHNS and CDR2 is SASEGT. With V trimmed by 6 bases and J by 8 bases, 8 bases remained unmatched. The CDR3 has 15 amino acids. The CDR3 nucleotides read TGTGCCAGCAGAAAGCTAGCGGGAGGGCCGGATGAGCAGTTCTTC. Protein: CASRKLAGGPDEQFF.

The J gene is TRBJ2-7, the V gene TRBV20-1; D is undetermined. The end of the DNA is better explained by TRBJ2-1, so the J call may be wrong. The germline V gene has CDR1 DFQATT and CDR2 SNEGSKA (reference sequence). The CDR3 has 12 amino acids. CDR3 bases: TGCAGTGCTAGCACCGGGCCCTACGAGCAGTTCTTC. Translating gives CSASTGPYEQFF.

This clonotype has ten or more counts. The chain has TRBV27 and TRBJ2-7; 9 nucleotides line up with TRBD2. The CDR3 loop spans 15 amino acids. Germline-derived CDR1 and CDR2 are MNHEY and SMNVEV (reference sequence). J gave up 3 bases and V 2 bases, and 5 bases lay outside the gene matches. CDR3 in amino acids: CASSLDPSGNYEQYF. The CDR3 coding sequence is TGTGCCAGCAGTTTAGATCCTAGCGGGAACTACGAGCAGTACTTC.

On this clonotype: Being one base from a much bigger clone, this may be a read error. The chain couples TRBV6-5 to TRBJ2-1; D call uncertain. The DNA matches TRBJ2-7 better at its end, which makes the J call doubtful. Per the germline V gene, CDR1 is MNHEY and CDR2 is SVGAGI. The CDR3 is 14 residues long. Here the CDR3 DNA reads TGTGCCAGCAGTTACTACGCCGAGTTGGATGAGCAGTACTTC. Translating gives CASSYYAELDEQYF.

The chain uses TRBV9 and TRBJ2-3, with 7 positions matching TRBD2. The CDR3 consists of 15 residues. The J segment lost 6 bases and the V segment lost 4 bases, leaving 11 bases of the junction unmatched. Germline V CDR1 and CDR2: SGDLS, YYNGEE. This CDR3 reads CASSQGLHNLDTQYF. CDR3 nucleotides: TGTGCCAGCAGCCAGGGACTACACAATCTGGATACGCAGTATTTT. Full variable domain (rest looked up from reference TRBV9 and TRBJ2-3): DSGVTQTPKHLITATGQRVTLRCSPRSGDLSVYWYQQSLDQGLQFLIQYYNGEERAKGNILERFSAQQFPDLHSELNLSSLELGDSALYFCASSQGLHNLDTQYFGPGTRLTVL.

This clonotype was seen many times. V usage is TRBV6-2 or TRBV6-3 and J usage is TRBJ1-2, with D tentatively TRBD1 (5 bases). Germline loops: CDR1 MNHEY, CDR2 SVGEGT. The V and J ends lost 5 bases and 6 bases respectively, with 19 bases between them. The CDR3 contains 15 residues. CDR3 loop: CASSGESGIWNGYTF. The CDR3 DNA reads TGTGCCAGCAGTGGCGAATCAGGGATTTGGAATGGCTACACCTTC.

This clonotype was detected many times. This rearrangement joins TRBV30 to TRBJ2-1, with TRBD2 matching over 10 bases. CDR1 and CDR2 from the germline V gene are GTSNPN and SVGIG (reference sequence). The CDR3 spans 12 residues. V lost 2 bases to trimming and J lost 10 bases; unmatched junction nucleotides: 2. The CDR3 DNA is TGTGCCTGGAGTCCGGGACTAGCGGAGCAGTTCTTC. Its protein product is CAWSPGLAEQFF. Full variable domain (rest looked up from reference TRBV30 and TRBJ2-1): SQTIHQWPATLVQPVGSPLSLECTVEGTSNPNLYWYRQAAGRGLQLLFYSVGIGQISSEVPQNLSASRPQDRQFILSSKKLLLSDSGFYLCAWSPGLAEQFFGPGTRLTVL.

This clonotype was found many times. V and J are TRBV11-2 and TRBJ2-2; D is uncertain. The CDR3 runs 13 residues. The germline V gene has CDR1 SGHAT and CDR2 FQNNGV. V lost 5 bases to trimming and J lost 7 bases, with 11 bases between them. The CDR3 loop reads CASSPQLFGELFF. The CDR3 DNA is TGTGCCAGCAGCCCCCAACTGTTCGGGGAGCTGTTTTTT.